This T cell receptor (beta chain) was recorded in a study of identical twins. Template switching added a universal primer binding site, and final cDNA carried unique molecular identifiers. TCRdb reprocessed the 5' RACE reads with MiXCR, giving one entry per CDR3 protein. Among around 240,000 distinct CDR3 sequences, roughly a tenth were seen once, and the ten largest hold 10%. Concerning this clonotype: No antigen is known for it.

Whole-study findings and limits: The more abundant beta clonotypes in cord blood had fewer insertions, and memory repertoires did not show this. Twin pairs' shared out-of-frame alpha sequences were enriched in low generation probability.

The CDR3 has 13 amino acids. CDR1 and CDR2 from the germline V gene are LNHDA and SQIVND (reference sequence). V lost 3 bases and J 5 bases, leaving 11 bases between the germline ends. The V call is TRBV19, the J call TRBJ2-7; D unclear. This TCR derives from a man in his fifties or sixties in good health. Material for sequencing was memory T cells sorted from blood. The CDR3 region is CASSILGWDEQYF. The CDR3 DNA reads TGTGCCAGTAGTATCCTTGGGTGGGACGAGCAGTACTTC. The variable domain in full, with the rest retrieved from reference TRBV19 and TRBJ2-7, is DGGITQSPKYLFRKEGQNVTLSCEQNLNHDAMYWYRQDPGQGLRLIYYSQIVNDFQKGDIAEGYSVSREKKESFPLTVTSAQKNPTAFYLCASSILGWDEQYFGPGTRLTVT.